This entry lists 19 T cell receptor beta chains sequenced from one sample in a study of cytomegalovirus exposure and HLA in healthy donors. Primers: 60 Vbeta forward and 13 Jbeta reverse. Assay: immunoSEQ multiplex PCR; the TCRdb copy retains only in-frame clones and omits some. Among under 150,000 clones, under 85% were seen once, and the ten largest hold around 1.7%. The sequenced sample was PBMCs. Receptors were obtained from a woman aged 18-30 years in good health and CMV-seronegative.

Only a few counts were recorded for this clone. The chain joins TRBV2 to TRBJ2-7, with 10 nucleotides matching TRBD2. Germline V gives CDR1 SNHLY, CDR2 FYNNEI. This CDR3 is 15 amino acids long. V lost 7 bases and J lost 3; bases outside the gene matches: 9. CDR3 coding DNA: TGTGCCAGCAACTCGGCTAGCGGGGGAAGCTACGAGCAGTACTTC. Residues: CASNSASGGSYEQYF.

This chain uses TRBV6-1 with TRBJ2-7, with 9 bases that match TRBD1. J lost 0 bases, V lost 8 bases, and 2 bases had no gene match. The V gene's germline CDR1 is MNHNS and CDR2 SASEGT. CDR3 length: 13 amino acids. For the CDR3, the DNA is TGTGCCAGCTGGGACAGGGTCTCCTACGAGCAGTACTTC. Its translation is CASWDRVSYEQYF.

This clone came up a few times. V usage is TRBV6-1 and J usage is TRBJ1-6; 7 bases match TRBD1. Germline values: CDR1 MNHNS, CDR2 SASEGT. V lost 1 base to trimming and J lost 10 bases; unmatched junction nucleotides: 10. The CDR3 contains 16 residues. The CDR3 DNA is TGTGCCAGCAGTGAAGTAGCGACAGGGTACGGATCACCCCTCCACTTT. Its translation: CASSEVATGYGSPLHF.

V and J are TRBV7-9 and TRBJ2-1, with a possible D match to TRBD1 (5 bases). Germline V CDR1 and CDR2: SEHNR, FQNEAQ (reference sequence). This CDR3 has 14 amino acids. With 3 bases removed from V and 7 bases from J, the gap between germline ends came to 13 bases. CDR3 coding DNA: TGTGCCAGCAGCTTCAATTTGGGGCTAAATGAGCAGTTCTTC. This sequence encodes CASSFNLGLNEQFF.

The V and J genes are TRBV29-1 and TRBJ1-1, with D maybe TRBD1 (6 bases). V lost 0 bases and J 11 bases, leaving 10 bases between the germline ends. The CDR3 totals 11 residues. Per the germline V gene, CDR1 is SQVTM and CDR2 is ANQGSEA. CDR3 coding DNA: TGCAGCGTTGAAGACAGGGGAGAGGCTTTCTTT. Its protein is CSVEDRGEAFF.

Here the CDR3 DNA reads TGTGCCAGCACCTTCTCCTACGAGCAGTACTTC. Encoded protein: CASTFSYEQYF. The V and J genes are TRBV6-1 and TRBJ2-7; no clear D. The CDR3 loop spans 11 amino acids. V lost 7 bases and J 0 bases, leaving 4 bases between the germline ends. Germline V gene sequence: CDR1 MNHNS, CDR2 SASEGT.

The rearrangement uses TRBV19 and TRBJ1-2, with 9 positions matching TRBD1. There are 13 residues in the CDR3. Germline V gene data show CDR1 as LNHDA and CDR2 as SQIVND (reference sequence). Unmatched junction bases numbered 6, after V lost 6 bases and J lost 7 bases. The CDR3 DNA follows: TGTGCCAGTAGCACAGGGGACAGGGCTGGCTACACCTTC. This gives the protein CASSTGDRAGYTF.

The chain links TRBV6-5 to TRBJ1-6; TRBD1 agrees at 9 bases. CDR1 and CDR2 (germline): MNHEY, SVGAGI. The CDR3 length is 13 residues. This CDR3 reads CAAGTGWDSPLHF. The CDR3 DNA follows: TGTGCGGCGGGGACAGGGTGGGATTCACCCCTCCACTTT.

This clone has just a few counts. Mismatch with germline at one junction end may stem from a read error. The rearrangement joins TRBV28 to TRBJ1-2; 7 bases agree with TRBD1. CDR1 is MDHEN and CDR2 is SYDVKM in the germline V gene. The CDR3 spans 13 residues. CDR3 coding DNA: TGTGCCAGCAGCCGGGGACAGTTCCCCAGTCCCGACTTC. It translates to CASSRGQFPSPDF.

This clone was counted only a few times. The rearrangement uses TRBV7-2 and TRBJ2-1, with 7 bases that match TRBD1. CDR3 size: 14 residues. The germline V gene has CDR1 SGHTA and CDR2 FQGNSA. V lost 5 bases, J lost 9 bases, and 10 bases stayed unmatched. The CDR3 loop is CASSLDRVKVEQFF. The CDR3 DNA reads as TGTGCCAGCAGCCTTGACAGGGTAAAGGTTGAGCAGTTCTTC.

A few counts support this clone. This chain connects TRBV30 to TRBJ2-3; D is uncertain. Trimming pared 1 base from V and 6 bases from J, leaving 8 bases between. Germline V gene lookup returns CDR1 GTSNPN and CDR2 SVGIG (reference sequence). The CDR3 loop spans 12 amino acids. In nucleotides, the CDR3 is TGTGCCTGGAGTGAGCCCTGGGATACGCAGTATTTT. This encodes CAWSEPWDTQYF.

This clone has only a few counts. V and J are TRBV28 and TRBJ1-4; D ambiguous. The germline V gene encodes CDR1 MDHEN and CDR2 SYDVKM. The ends were cut back, 5 bases at V and 3 bases at J, with 13 bases in the middle. CDR3 length: 15 residues. CDR3: CASSPPAVSNEKLFF. The CDR3, as DNA: TGTGCCAGCAGTCCCCCCGCAGTATCTAATGAAAAACTGTTTTTT.

The V call is TRBV30, the J call TRBJ1-5; D call uncertain. This CDR3 contains 13 residues. Trimming pared 5 bases from V and 0 bases from J, leaving 8 bases between. Germline V gene sequence: CDR1 GTSNPN, CDR2 SVGIG (reference sequence). CDR3 loop: CAWATGSNQPQHF. The CDR3 DNA is TGTGCCTGGGCTACGGGTAGCAATCAGCCCCAGCATTTT.

This clone was found once. The chain couples TRBV6-5 to TRBJ2-7; D perhaps matches TRBD2 (5 bases). CDR1 and CDR2 from the germline V gene are MNHEY and SVGAGI. The V end lost 2 bases, the J end lost 5 bases, and 7 bases lay between the germline ends. CDR3 length: 12 amino acids. The CDR3 spells CASSYEGNEQYF. CDR3 in DNA: TGTGCCAGCAGTTACGAGGGTAACGAGCAGTACTTC.

This clone was seen a handful of times. The V and J genes are TRBV4-1 and TRBJ1-5; 7 positions match TRBD1. CDR1 and CDR2 from the germline V gene are MGHRA and YSYEKL. This CDR3 contains 21 residues. The V segment lost 0 bases and the J segment 0 bases; nucleotides outside the gene matches: 17. CDR3: CASSQERSPGTEDYSNQPQHF. In nucleotides, the CDR3 is TGCGCCAGCAGCCAAGAGCGGTCCCCCGGGACAGAAGATTATAGCAATCAGCCCCAGCATTTT.

The chain employs TRBV10-3 and TRBJ2-3; 8 bases match TRBD2. CDR3 length: 17 amino acids. Germline CDR1 is ENHRY and CDR2 is SYGVKD. V lost 3 bases and J lost 2; bases outside the gene matches: 10. The CDR3 nucleotides are TGTGCCATCAGTGAACCGGCGAGCGGGGGCCCCACAGATACGCAGTATTTT. It is translated as CAISEPASGGPTDTQYF.

The chain recombines TRBV5-1 with TRBJ2-7; D perhaps matches TRBD1 (6 bases). The CDR3 runs to 14 residues. Germline CDR1 is SGHRS and CDR2 is YFSETQ. Trimming removed 0 bases at V and 4 bases at J, with 11 bases between. Here the CDR3 reads CASSLDGTIYEQYF. The CDR3 nucleotides read TGCGCCAGCAGCTTGGATGGGACAATTTACGAGCAGTACTTC.

The V gene is TRBV9, the J gene TRBJ2-5; 7 nucleotides line up with TRBD1. The CDR3 spans 15 residues. Germline V gives CDR1 SGDLS, CDR2 YYNGEE. V gave up 7 bases and J gave up 4 bases; unmatched junction bases: 13. For the CDR3, the DNA is TGTGCCAGCGGTCAGAGTTCAGGGGGTTCAGAGACCCAGTACTTC. This sequence encodes CASGQSSGGSETQYF.

The chain links TRBV23-1 to TRBJ2-3, with TRBD1 as a possible D gene (5 bases). TRBV23-1 is an open reading frame whose function is uncertain. The V and J ends lost 2 bases and 0 bases respectively, with 15 bases between them. This CDR3 contains 17 residues. CDR3 nucleotides: TGCGCCAGCAGTCAAGACAGTAACCCGACTAGCACAGATACGCAGTATTTT. Amino acid sequence: CASSQDSNPTSTDTQYF.